A single T cell receptor (beta chain) is shown here with its context. The antigen is undetermined. This record belongs to a study of T cells in Graves' hyperthyroidism and ophthalmopathy. The V gene's germline CDR1 is SEHNR and CDR2 FQNEAQ (reference sequence). This CDR3 is 17 amino acids long. J was trimmed by 4 bases and V by 3 bases; bases with no gene match: 10. There were TCR beta CDR3 regions amplified from RNA transcripts. TCR CDR3 underwent first-round RT-PCR with the HTBI primer set. TCRdb fed the multiplex PCR reads into MiXCR, producing one record per CDR3 protein. The sample lists a few hundred thousand distinct CDR3 sequences; around 16% were seen once. Graves' hyperthyroidism showing no ophthalmopathy progression within 18 months was considered stable. Pregnant or lactating patients were excluded, as were those with uncontrolled infection or other autoimmune disease. Clinical symptoms, serum thyroxine and TRAb, thyroid ultrasound and orbital computed tomography together formed the diagnostic basis.

The study's findings and limits: Most thyroid-expanded clonotypes above 0.001 were also found in blood.

Sequencing used blood. The chain carries TRBV7-9 and TRBJ1-1, with 11 bases fitting TRBD1. The origin of this receptor is a young woman with Graves' hyperthyroidism. The DNA for the CDR3 is TGTGCCAGCAGCTTTAGTCCCGGGACAGGGGGAATCACTGAAGCTTTCTTT. It codes for CASSFSPGTGGITEAFF.